This entry features one TCR beta chain sequence. What it recognizes is unknown. Specified time point: newly diagnosed GD, antithyroid drugs for less than 3 months. Extracted PBMC RNA gave rise to the TCR library. This entry comes from a study of regulatory T cells in long-lasting Graves disease. At the level of the study: Antithyroid drug intake by newly diagnosed Graves' patients had lasted under 3 months. Whole-study findings and limits: Analysis covered peripheral blood alone, not thyroid tissue. It is possible that accuracy was reduced by the small size of the sample.

HTBI primers from iRepertoire and Arm-PCR of CDR3 regions yielded the TCR beta libraries. TCRdb re-analysed the multiplex PCR reads in MiXCR, keeping a single row per CDR3 protein. The table has 510,000 or so distinct CDR3 sequences, 12% seen once; the top ten hold roughly 9.3%. CDR1 is SEHNR and CDR2 is FQNEAQ in the germline V gene (reference sequence). Deletions cut 5 bases from V and 3 bases from J, with 16 bases between. This CDR3 is built from 16 residues. The same data also contributed to another study, on T cells in Graves' hyperthyroidism and ophthalmopathy.

Sample: peripheral blood mononuclear cells (PBMCs), taken at new diagnosis, from a patient treated with antithyroid drugs. This sequence joins TRBV7-9 and TRBJ2-2; D is uncertain. This clonotype was obtained from a woman in her 30s with Graves disease. Here the CDR3 reads CASSLARTPYTGELFF. CDR3 nucleotides: TGTGCCAGCAGCCTCGCCAGGACCCCCTACACCGGGGAGCTGTTTTTT.